A single sample is the source of the 17 T cell receptor beta chains below, sequenced in a study of T cell repertoires in cytomegalovirus infection. Their antigens are not known. Using its own MiXCR run on the reads, TCRdb lists one record per CDR3 protein. The repertoire holds roughly 340,000 distinct CDR3 sequences, with roughly 28% as singletons. The sample consisted of cultured PBMCs, taken from culture after CMV antigen stimulation. The receptors shown here come from a human donor in good health (CMV status not recorded). Some clones in this sample may be carry-over from other donors' samples.

In this sample, this clonotype turned up a few times. The J gene is TRBJ2-1, the V gene TRBV7-6; TRBD2 matches at 14 bases. V trimming: 8 bases; J trimming: 8 bases; junction bases outside the gene matches: 11. There are 16 residues in the CDR3. The germline gives CDR1 SGHVS, CDR2 FNYEAQ. For the CDR3, the DNA is TGTGCCAGCTCCAGGGGGACTAGCGGGGGTTTTGATGAGCAGTTCTTC. Amino acid sequence: CASSRGTSGGFDEQFF.

The chain joins TRBV19 to TRBJ1-1; D perhaps matches TRBD1 (5 bases). The CDR3 covers 13 residues. The germline CDR1 and CDR2 sequences are LNHDA and SQIVND (reference sequence). Trimming took off 10 bases at V and 5 bases at J, with 17 bases between the two ends. The CDR3 nucleotides are TGTGCCATAAGTACACCTTGGGGGACTGAAGCTTTCTTT. Its protein product is CAISTPWGTEAFF.

The CDR3 here is CASSAPGLAGYIFQETQYF. CDR3 DNA: TGTGCCAGCAGCGCCCCCGGGCTAGCGGGATACATCTTCCAAGAGACCCAGTACTTC. The V and J genes are TRBV7-9 and TRBJ2-5, with 9 bases lining up with TRBD2. Unmatched junction bases numbered 17, after V lost 5 bases and J lost 1 base. Germline values: CDR1 SEHNR, CDR2 FQNEAQ (reference sequence). The CDR3 is made up of 19 amino acids.

The chain employs TRBV6-1 and TRBJ2-3; TRBD1 aligns across 12 bases. The CDR3 covers 15 residues. Losses at the gene ends were 10 bases for V and 7 bases for J; bases not matched to a gene: 12. Germline CDR1 reads MNHNS; CDR2 reads SASEGT. CDR3 bases: TGTGCCATCCGTTTTTGGGACAGGGGGCGGAATACGCAGTATTTT. Translation: CAIRFWDRGRNTQYF.

The rearrangement links TRBV19 to TRBJ2-7; D is uncertain. Germline-derived CDR1 and CDR2 are LNHDA and SQIVND (reference sequence). Between the trimmed V and J ends, which lost 4 bases and 5 bases, there was a span of 6 bases. The CDR3 is made up of 11 amino acids. The CDR3 DNA sequence: TGTGCCAGTAGTACGACAAACGAGCAGTACTTC. The encoded protein is CASSTTNEQYF.

This clonotype was observed at least ten times. As DNA, the CDR3 is TGTGCCAGCAGCCGCGGGACTAGCGGACGCACAGATACGCAGTATTTT. Amino acids: CASSRGTSGRTDTQYF. The V gene is TRBV7-3, the J gene TRBJ2-3; 11 nucleotides match TRBD2. The CDR3 spans 16 residues. After removal of 5 bases from V and 1 base from J, the junction contained 5 bases not matched to a gene. Germline V CDR1 and CDR2: SGHTA, FQGTGA.

The chain joins TRBV7-2 to TRBJ1-1; no firm D call. This CDR3 is 12 amino acids long. Germline CDR1 is SGHTA and CDR2 is FQGNSA. V was shortened by 5 bases and J by 7 bases, with 11 bases between the two germline ends. CDR3 DNA sequence: TGTGCCAGCAGCCCCTCGGCCCTTGAAGCTTTCTTT. It is translated as CASSPSALEAFF.

There are a few counts of this clonotype. The chain recombines TRBV7-9 with TRBJ1-4, with 8 bases lining up with TRBD1. The J segment lost 0 bases and the V segment lost 5 bases, leaving 5 bases of the junction unmatched. This CDR3 is 16 amino acids long. Per the germline V gene, CDR1 is SEHNR and CDR2 is FQNEAQ (reference sequence). CDR3 region: CASSQGQVTTNEKLFF. DNA for the CDR3: TGTGCCAGCAGCCAGGGACAGGTCACAACTAATGAAAAACTGTTTTTT.

As regards this clonotype: At one of its ends the junction is not consistent with the germline gene, which may arise from a read error. The V gene is TRBV29-1, the J gene TRBJ1-1; 7 nucleotides match TRBD1. The CDR3 loop spans 11 amino acids. Looked up from germline, CDR1 is SQVTM and CDR2 is ANQGSEA. CDR3 nucleotides: TGCAGCGTACCCAGACAGGGTGAGTTACTTTTT. Its protein is CSVPRQGELLF.

The chain couples TRBV11-2 to TRBJ1-6; perhaps TRBD1 as D (5 bases). Germline assignment: CDR1 SGHAT and CDR2 FQNNGV. This CDR3 region has 15 residues. Trimming shortened V by 0 bases and J by 5 bases, and 8 bases separated the two germline ends. DNA for the CDR3: TGTGCCAGCAGCTTAGATGGGGCCGATAATTCACCCCTCCACTTT. Encoded protein: CASSLDGADNSPLHF.

Many counts were recorded for this clonotype. V is TRBV7-8 and J is TRBJ2-7; 7 bases are shared with TRBD2. The trim removed 7 bases at V and 5 bases at J, leaving 14 bases unmatched. CDR1 and CDR2 from the germline V gene are SGHVS and FQNEAQ. This CDR3 spans 15 amino acids. The CDR3: CASTALSGRAHEQYF. The CDR3 region has the DNA TGTGCCAGCACCGCGTTATCAGGGAGGGCCCACGAGCAGTACTTC.

V usage is TRBV2 and J usage is TRBJ1-1, with D tentatively TRBD1 (5 bases). CDR3 length: 14 amino acids. From germline, CDR1 is SNHLY and CDR2 FYNNEI. Trimming removed 7 bases from V and 4 bases from J, with 16 bases in between. The chain's CDR3 is CASKSRDQVTEAFF. CDR3 in DNA: TGTGCCAGCAAATCCAGGGATCAAGTCACTGAAGCTTTCTTT.

The chain combines TRBV12-3 or TRBV12-4 with TRBJ1-5; D perhaps matches TRBD1 (5 bases). V lost 4 bases and J 3 bases, leaving 7 bases between the germline ends. The CDR3 loop spans 13 amino acids. CDR3 DNA sequence: TGTGCCAGCAGTTGGGACGTCAATCAGCCCCAGCATTTT. Its protein product is CASSWDVNQPQHF.

The V and J genes are TRBV6-2 or TRBV6-3 and TRBJ1-1; TRBD1 agrees at 11 bases. The CDR3 spans 13 residues. The V gene's germline CDR1 is MNHEY and CDR2 SVGEGT. Losses at the gene ends were 5 bases for V and 7 bases for J; bases not matched to a gene: 3. The CDR3 nucleotides are TGTGCCAGCAGTGGACAGGGGGCGATTGAAGCTTTCTTT. Residues: CASSGQGAIEAFF.

V usage is TRBV7-3 and J usage is TRBJ1-1, with D possibly matching TRBD1 (6 bases). This CDR3 is 14 amino acids long. The germline gives CDR1 SGHTA, CDR2 FQGTGA. The V end lost 5 bases, the J end lost 5 bases, and 15 bases lay between the germline ends. CDR3 sequence: CASSPGEGVTEAFF. DNA for the CDR3: TGTGCCAGCAGCCCCGGAGAGGGGGTTACTGAAGCTTTCTTT.

This chain uses TRBV6-6 with TRBJ1-1; 8 bases are a match to TRBD1. Losses at the gene ends were 5 bases for V and 1 base for J; bases not matched to a gene: 9. The CDR3 extends over 16 amino acids. Germline V lookup: CDR1 MNHNY, CDR2 SVGAGI (reference sequence). CDR3: CASSTNRGTTNTEAFF. The CDR3 DNA reads as TGTGCCAGCAGTACAAACAGGGGGACGACGAACACTGAAGCTTTCTTT.

This clonotype appeared a few times. This chain uses TRBV28 with TRBJ2-7; D is ambiguous. Trimming left V 2 bases short and J 4 bases short, with 18 bases between. Germline assignment: CDR1 MDHEN and CDR2 SYDVKM. This CDR3 comprises 16 residues. The CDR3 spells CASSLGELARPYEQYF. The CDR3 DNA reads TGTGCCAGCAGTTTAGGGGAATTGGCCCGTCCGTACGAGCAGTACTTC.